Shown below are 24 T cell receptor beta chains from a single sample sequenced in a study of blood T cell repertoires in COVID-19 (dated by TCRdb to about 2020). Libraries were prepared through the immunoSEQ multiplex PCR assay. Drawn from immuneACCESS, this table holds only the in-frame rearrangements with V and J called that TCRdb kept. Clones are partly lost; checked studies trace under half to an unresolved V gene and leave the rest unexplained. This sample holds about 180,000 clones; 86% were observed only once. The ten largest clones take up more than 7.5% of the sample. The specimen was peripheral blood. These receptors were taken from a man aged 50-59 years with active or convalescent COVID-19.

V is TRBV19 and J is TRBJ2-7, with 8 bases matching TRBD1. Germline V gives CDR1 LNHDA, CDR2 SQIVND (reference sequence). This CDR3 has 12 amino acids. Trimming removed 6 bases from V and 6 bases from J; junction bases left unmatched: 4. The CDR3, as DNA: TGTGCCAGTAGGGACAGGGCTCTCGAGCAGTACTTC. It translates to CASRDRALEQYF.

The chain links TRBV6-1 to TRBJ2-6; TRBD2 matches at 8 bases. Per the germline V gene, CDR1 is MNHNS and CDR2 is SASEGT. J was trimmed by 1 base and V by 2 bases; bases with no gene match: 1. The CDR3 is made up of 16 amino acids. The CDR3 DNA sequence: TGTGCCAGCAGTGAATCGGGAGGGTCTGGGGCCAACGTCCTGACTTTC. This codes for CASSESGGSGANVLTF.

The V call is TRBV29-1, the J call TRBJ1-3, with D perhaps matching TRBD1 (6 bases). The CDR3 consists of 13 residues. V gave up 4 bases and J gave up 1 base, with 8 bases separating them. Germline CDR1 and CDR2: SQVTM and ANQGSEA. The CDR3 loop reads CSVARGSGNTIYF. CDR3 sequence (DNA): TGCAGCGTTGCCAGGGGTTCTGGAAACACCATATATTTT.

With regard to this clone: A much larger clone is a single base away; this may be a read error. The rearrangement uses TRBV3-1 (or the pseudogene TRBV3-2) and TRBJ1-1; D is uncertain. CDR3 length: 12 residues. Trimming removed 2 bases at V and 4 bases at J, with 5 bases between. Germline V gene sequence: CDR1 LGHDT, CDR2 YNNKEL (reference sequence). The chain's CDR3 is CASSQRGTEAFF. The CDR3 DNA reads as TGTGCCAGCAGCCAACGGGGCACTGAAGCTTTCTTT.

The CDR3 protein is CASSSSGLSYNEQFF. The CDR3 DNA reads as TGTGCCAGTAGTTCATCAGGACTTTCGTACAATGAGCAGTTCTTC. The rearrangement uses TRBV19 and TRBJ2-1; possible D gene TRBD2, 5 bases. Trimming stripped 5 bases from V and 4 bases from J, with 15 bases between. CDR3 length equals 15 residues. Germline V lookup: CDR1 LNHDA, CDR2 SQIVND (reference sequence).

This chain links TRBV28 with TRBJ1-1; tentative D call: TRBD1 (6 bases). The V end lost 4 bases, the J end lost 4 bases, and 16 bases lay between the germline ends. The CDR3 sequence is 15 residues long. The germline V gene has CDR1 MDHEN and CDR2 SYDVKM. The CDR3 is CASSWGGRESTEAFF. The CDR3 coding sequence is TGTGCCAGCAGTTGGGGGGGCAGGGAGAGCACTGAAGCTTTCTTT.

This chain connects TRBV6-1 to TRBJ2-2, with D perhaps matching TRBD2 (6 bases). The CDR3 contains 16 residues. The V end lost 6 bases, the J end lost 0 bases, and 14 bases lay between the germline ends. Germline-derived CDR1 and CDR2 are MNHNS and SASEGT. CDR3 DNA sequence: TGTGCCAGCAGCGAAACCGGGACTTCGAACACCGGGGAGCTGTTTTTT. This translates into CASSETGTSNTGELFF.

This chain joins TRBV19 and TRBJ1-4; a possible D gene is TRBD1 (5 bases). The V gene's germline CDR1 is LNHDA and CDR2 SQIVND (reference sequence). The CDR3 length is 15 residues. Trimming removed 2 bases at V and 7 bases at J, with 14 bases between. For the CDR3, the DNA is TGTGCCAGTAGTATAACTGGGGGAGGCATTGAAAAACTGTTTTTT. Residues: CASSITGGGIEKLFF. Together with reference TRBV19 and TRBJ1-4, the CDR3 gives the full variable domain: DGGITQSPKYLFRKEGQNVTLSCEQNLNHDAMYWYRQDPGQGLRLIYYSQIVNDFQKGDIAEGYSVSREKKESFPLTVTSAQKNPTAFYLCASSITGGGIEKLFFGSGTQLSVL.

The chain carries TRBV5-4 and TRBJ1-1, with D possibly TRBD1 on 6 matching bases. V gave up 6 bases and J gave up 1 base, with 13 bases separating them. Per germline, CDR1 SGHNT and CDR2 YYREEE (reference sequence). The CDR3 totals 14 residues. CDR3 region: CASTLTGSNTEAFF. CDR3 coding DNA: TGTGCCAGCACCCTGACAGGCTCGAACACTGAAGCTTTCTTT.

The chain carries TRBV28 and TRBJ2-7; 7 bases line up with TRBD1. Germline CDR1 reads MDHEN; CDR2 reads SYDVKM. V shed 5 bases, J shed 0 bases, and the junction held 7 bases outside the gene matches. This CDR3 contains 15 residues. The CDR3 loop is CASSGRDSRSYEQYF. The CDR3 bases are TGTGCCAGCAGTGGCCGGGACAGCCGCTCCTACGAGCAGTACTTC.

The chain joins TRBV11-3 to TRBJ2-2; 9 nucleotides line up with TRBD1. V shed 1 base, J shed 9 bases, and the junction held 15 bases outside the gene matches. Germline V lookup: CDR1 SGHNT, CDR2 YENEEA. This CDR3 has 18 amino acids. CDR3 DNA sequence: TGTGCCAGCAGCTTAGCTGGGGACAGGGACTACGGAGATCGGGAGCTGTTTTTT. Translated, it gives CASSLAGDRDYGDRELFF.

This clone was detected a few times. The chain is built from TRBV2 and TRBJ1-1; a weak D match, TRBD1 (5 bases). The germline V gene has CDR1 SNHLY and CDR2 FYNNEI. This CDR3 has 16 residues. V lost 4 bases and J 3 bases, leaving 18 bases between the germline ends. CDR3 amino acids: CASSVGPVGGDTEAFF. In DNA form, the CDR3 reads TGTGCCAGCAGTGTAGGTCCGGTGGGGGGGGACACTGAAGCTTTCTTT.

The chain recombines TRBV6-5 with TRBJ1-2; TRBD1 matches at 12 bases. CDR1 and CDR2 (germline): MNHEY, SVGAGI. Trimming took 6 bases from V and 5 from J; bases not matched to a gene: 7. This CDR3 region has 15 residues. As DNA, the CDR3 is TGTGCCAGCAGCCTCTTGGGACAGGGGGCTTATGGCTACACCTTC. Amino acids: CASSLLGQGAYGYTF.

CDR3 region: CASRWTGGRAFF. CDR3 nucleotides: TGTGCCAGCAGGTGGACAGGGGGGCGGGCTTTCTTT. The chain uses TRBV6-5 and TRBJ1-1, with TRBD1 identical over 10 bases. The V and J ends lost 6 bases and 11 bases, in that order; junction bases with no gene match: 6. CDR1 and CDR2 from the germline V gene are MNHEY and SVGAGI. The CDR3 runs to 12 residues.

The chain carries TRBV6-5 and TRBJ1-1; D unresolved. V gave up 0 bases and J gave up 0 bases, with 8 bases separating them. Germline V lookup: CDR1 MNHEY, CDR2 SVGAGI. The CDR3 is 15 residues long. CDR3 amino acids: CASSYSRSLNTEAFF. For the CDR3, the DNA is TGTGCCAGCAGTTACTCTAGGAGCTTGAACACTGAAGCTTTCTTT.

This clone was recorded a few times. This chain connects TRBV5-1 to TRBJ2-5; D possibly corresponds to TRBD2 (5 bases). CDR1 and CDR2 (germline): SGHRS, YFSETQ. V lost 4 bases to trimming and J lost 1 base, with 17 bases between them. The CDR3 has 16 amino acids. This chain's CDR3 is CASSPGSSSIQETQYF. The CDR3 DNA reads TGCGCCAGCAGCCCGGGGTCTTCTTCCATCCAAGAGACCCAGTACTTC.

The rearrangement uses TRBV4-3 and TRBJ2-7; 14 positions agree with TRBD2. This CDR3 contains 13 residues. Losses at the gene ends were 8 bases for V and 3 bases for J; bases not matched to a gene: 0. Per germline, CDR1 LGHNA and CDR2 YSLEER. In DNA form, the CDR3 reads TGCGCCAGCGGACTAGCGGGGGGCTACGAGCAGTACTTC. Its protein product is CASGLAGGYEQYF.

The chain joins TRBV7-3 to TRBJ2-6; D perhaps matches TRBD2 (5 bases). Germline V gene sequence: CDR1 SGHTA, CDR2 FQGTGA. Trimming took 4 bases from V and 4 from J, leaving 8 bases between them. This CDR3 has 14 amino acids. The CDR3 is CASSSGLGANVLTF. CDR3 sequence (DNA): TGTGCCAGCAGCTCGGGGTTAGGGGCCAACGTCCTGACTTTC.

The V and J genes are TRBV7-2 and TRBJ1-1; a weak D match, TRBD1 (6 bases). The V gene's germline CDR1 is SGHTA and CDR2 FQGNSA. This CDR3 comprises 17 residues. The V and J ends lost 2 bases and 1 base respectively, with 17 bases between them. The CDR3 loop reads CASSLPRLQGWNTEAFF. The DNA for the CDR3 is TGTGCCAGCAGCTTACCACGACTACAGGGCTGGAACACTGAAGCTTTCTTT. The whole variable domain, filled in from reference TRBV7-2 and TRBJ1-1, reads GAGVSQSPSNKVTEKGKDVELRCDPISGHTALYWYRQSLGQGLEFLIYFQGNSAPDKSGLPSDRFSAERTGGSVSTLTIQRTQQEDSAVYLCASSLPRLQGWNTEAFFGQGTRLTVV.

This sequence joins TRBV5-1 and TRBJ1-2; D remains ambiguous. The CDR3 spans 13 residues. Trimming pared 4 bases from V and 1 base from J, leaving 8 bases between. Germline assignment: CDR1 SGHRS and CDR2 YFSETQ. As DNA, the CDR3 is TGCGCCAGCAGCGGAGTAGGTAACTATGGCTACACCTTC. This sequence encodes CASSGVGNYGYTF.

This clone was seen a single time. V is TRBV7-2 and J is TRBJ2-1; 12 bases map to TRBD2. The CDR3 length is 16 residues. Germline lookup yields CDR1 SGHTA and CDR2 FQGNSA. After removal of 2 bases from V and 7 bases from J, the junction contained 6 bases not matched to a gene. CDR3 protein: CASSLLASGGANEQFF. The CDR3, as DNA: TGTGCCAGCAGCTTATTAGCTAGCGGGGGGGCAAATGAGCAGTTCTTC.

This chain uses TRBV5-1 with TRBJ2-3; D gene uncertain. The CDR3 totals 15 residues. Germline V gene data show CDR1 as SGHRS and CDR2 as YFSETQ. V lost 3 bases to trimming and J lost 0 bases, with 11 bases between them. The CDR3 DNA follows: TGCGCCAGCAGCTCCCGGGTCGATAGCACAGATACGCAGTATTTT. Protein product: CASSSRVDSTDTQYF.

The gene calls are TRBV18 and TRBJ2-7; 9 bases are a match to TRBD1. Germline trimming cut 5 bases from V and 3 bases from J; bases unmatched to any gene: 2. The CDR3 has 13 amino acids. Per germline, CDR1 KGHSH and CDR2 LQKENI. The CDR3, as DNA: TGTGCCAGCTCAAGGGGACAGGGCTACGAGCAGTACTTC. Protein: CASSRGQGYEQYF.

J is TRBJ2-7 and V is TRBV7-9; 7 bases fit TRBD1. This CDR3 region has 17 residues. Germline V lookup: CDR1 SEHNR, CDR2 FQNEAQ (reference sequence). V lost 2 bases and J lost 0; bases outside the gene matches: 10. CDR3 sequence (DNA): TGTGCCAGCAGCTTAAATCCCGGACAGGTTGGCTCCTACGAGCAGTACTTC. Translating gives CASSLNPGQVGSYEQYF. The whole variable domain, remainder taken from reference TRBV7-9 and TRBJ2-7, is DTGVSQNPRHKITKRGQNVTFRCDPISEHNRLYWYRQTLGQGPEFLTYFQNEAQLEKSRLLSDRFSAERPKGSFSTLEIQRTEQGDSAMYLCASSLNPGQVGSYEQYFGPGTRLTVT.